Below, 16 T cell receptor beta chains from the same sample are listed, as sequenced in a study of vaccination and CD4 T cells after COVID-19. An Oncomine TCR Beta short-read assay was used to sequence the DNA from cultured CD4+ T cells. TCRdb re-called the PCR reads through MiXCR, storing one row per CDR3 protein. The sample comprises about 14,000 distinct CDR3 sequences, about 60% of which are singletons, and more than 5% rests with the top ten. The antigens of these receptors remain unknown. As for treatment: approximately 10-day PBMC culture with coronavirus spike peptide pools or control peptides (ViraFEST assay). The sample was CD4+ T cells from blood, cultured in vitro. The receptors here all came from a human donor who had recovered from COVID-19.

The genes are TRBV5-1 and TRBJ2-3; TRBD1 is a possible D gene (6 bases). Germline V CDR1 and CDR2: SGHRS, YFSETQ. There are 14 residues in the CDR3. V gave up 0 bases and J gave up 6 bases, with 11 bases separating them. CDR3 DNA: TGCGCCAGCAGCTTGGGACAGGAGGTTGATACGCAGTATTTT. Translating it yields CASSLGQEVDTQYF.

The chain recombines TRBV7-8 with TRBJ2-7, with D possibly TRBD1 on 6 matching bases. The CDR3 runs to 13 residues. The ends were cut back, 8 bases at V and 3 bases at J, with 14 bases in the middle. Per the germline V gene, CDR1 is SGHVS and CDR2 is FQNEAQ. The CDR3 loop reads CASGTPRLYEQYF. Here the CDR3 DNA reads TGTGCCAGCGGGACACCGCGACTCTACGAGCAGTACTTC.

This chain links TRBV7-2 with TRBJ1-5; D ambiguous. In germline, CDR1 is SGHTA, CDR2 FQGNSA. The CDR3 covers 15 residues. V gave up 5 bases and J gave up 4 bases, with 15 bases separating them. The CDR3 nucleotides read TGTGCCAGCAGCCTCCGTCTGACCGAGAATCAGCCCCAGCATTTT. Amino acid sequence: CASSLRLTENQPQHF. Together with reference TRBV7-2 and TRBJ1-5, the CDR3 gives the full variable domain: GAGVSQSPSNKVTEKGKDVELRCDPISGHTALYWYRQSLGQGLEFLIYFQGNSAPDKSGLPSDRFSAERTGGSVSTLTIQRTQQEDSAVYLCASSLRLTENQPQHFGDGTRLSIL.

The CDR3 DNA reads TGTGCCACCAGCGCACCAGGGGCAGATACGCAGTATTTT. It is translated as CATSAPGADTQYF. This sequence joins TRBV24-1 and TRBJ2-3; D possibly corresponds to TRBD1 (6 bases). Trimming took off 7 bases at V and 4 bases at J, with 11 bases between the two ends. The CDR3 sequence is 13 residues long. Germline V gives CDR1 KGHDR, CDR2 SFDVKD.

The gene calls are TRBV7-6 and TRBJ2-7; possible D gene TRBD1, 6 bases. The CDR3 spans 15 residues. Trimming stripped 1 base from V and 3 bases from J, with 13 bases between. Germline loops: CDR1 SGHVS, CDR2 FNYEAQ. The CDR3 DNA sequence: TGTGCCAGCAGCTTAGAGTCACAGGGAGTCTACGAGCAGTACTTC. Encoded protein: CASSLESQGVYEQYF.

This clonotype was detected a few times. This chain uses TRBV20-1 with TRBJ1-6; maybe TRBD1 (6 bases). CDR1 and CDR2 (germline): DFQATT, SNEGSKA (reference sequence). V was clipped by 0 bases and J by 3 bases, with 12 bases between them. This CDR3 is built from 16 residues. The CDR3: CSARDTGTNYNSPLHF. In DNA form, the CDR3 reads TGCAGTGCTAGAGATACAGGGACCAACTATAATTCACCCCTCCACTTT.

This clonotype was observed a few times. The genes are TRBV10-3 and TRBJ2-5; weak D call: TRBD2 (6 bases). CDR3 length: 16 residues. Germline V gene data show CDR1 as ENHRY and CDR2 as SYGVKD. V was pared by 3 bases and J by 4 bases, with 18 bases between. In nucleotides, the CDR3 is TGTGCCATCAGTGAAGTGGGGGACTTTTGGCGAGAGACCCAGTACTTC. Its translation is CAISEVGDFWRETQYF.

The rearrangement uses TRBV12-3 or TRBV12-4 and TRBJ1-1, with D possibly TRBD1 on 5 matching bases. This CDR3 is built from 14 residues. V gave up 6 bases and J gave up 3 bases, with 14 bases separating them. CDR3 in amino acids: CASRVGLGYTEAFF. The CDR3 DNA is TGTGCCAGCAGGGTGGGGCTAGGGTACACTGAAGCTTTCTTT.

V usage is TRBV27 and J usage is TRBJ1-5; D is unclear. In germline, CDR1 is MNHEY, CDR2 SMNVEV (reference sequence). The CDR3 covers 13 residues. Trimming shortened V by 8 bases and J by 11 bases, and 19 bases separated the two germline ends. CDR3 protein: CASSMATGSAQHF. CDR3 coding DNA: TGTGCCAGCTCAATGGCCACGGGGTCGGCCCAGCATTTT.

The gene calls are TRBV2 and TRBJ1-2; D possibly corresponds to TRBD1 (5 bases). CDR1 is SNHLY, CDR2 FYNNEI, per germline. The V gene lost 3 bases and the J gene lost 4 bases, with 9 bases spanning the gap. CDR3 length: 13 residues. The CDR3 bases are TGTGCCAGCAGTGACCAGGGAACCTATGGCTACACCTTC. Amino acid sequence: CASSDQGTYGYTF.

V and J are TRBV7-9 and TRBJ2-3; a weak D match, TRBD2 (6 bases). V was trimmed by 5 bases and J by 4 bases, leaving 16 bases between them. Germline CDR1 is SEHNR and CDR2 is FQNEAQ (reference sequence). The CDR3 has 15 amino acids. In DNA, the CDR3 is TGTGCCAGCAGCCCACGCGGCGGGATCGCAGATACGCAGTATTTT. Protein: CASSPRGGIADTQYF. Full variable domain (remainder filled in from reference TRBV7-9 and TRBJ2-3): DTGVSQNPRHKITKRGQNVTFRCDPISEHNRLYWYRQTLGQGPEFLTYFQNEAQLEKSRLLSDRFSAERPKGSFSTLEIQRTEQGDSAMYLCASSPRGGIADTQYFGPGTRLTVL.

This clonotype was counted once. The rearrangement joins TRBV7-8 to TRBJ2-7; 11 nucleotides match TRBD2. The germline CDR1 and CDR2 sequences are SGHVS and FQNEAQ. The CDR3 has 17 amino acids. Trimming cost V 0 bases and J 0 bases; bases outside gene matches: 4. CDR3 protein: CASSLALAGGTSYEQYF. The DNA of the CDR3 is TGTGCCAGCAGCTTAGCCCTAGCGGGAGGAACCTCCTACGAGCAGTACTTC.

The V and J genes are TRBV7-9 and TRBJ2-7, with TRBD1 identical over 9 bases. The junction had 7 bases not matched to a gene; V was cut back by 5 bases and J by 5 bases. The CDR3 loop spans 14 amino acids. Per the germline V gene, CDR1 is SEHNR and CDR2 is FQNEAQ (reference sequence). DNA of the CDR3: TGTGCCAGCAGCCATTACAGGGGGCGGAACGAGCAGTACTTC. It yields the protein CASSHYRGRNEQYF. Filled out from reference TRBV7-9 and TRBJ2-7, the complete variable domain reads DTGVSQNPRHKITKRGQNVTFRCDPISEHNRLYWYRQTLGQGPEFLTYFQNEAQLEKSRLLSDRFSAERPKGSFSTLEIQRTEQGDSAMYLCASSHYRGRNEQYFGPGTRLTVT.

For the CDR3, the DNA is TGTGCCAGCAGTCGGGGACAGCCAGGGCCCTACGAGCAGTACTTC. Translation: CASSRGQPGPYEQYF. This sequence joins TRBV9 and TRBJ2-7; the match to TRBD1 covers 7 bases. Per the germline V gene, CDR1 is SGDLS and CDR2 is YYNGEE. The CDR3 consists of 15 residues. V was pared by 5 bases and J by 2 bases, with 10 bases of the junction left unmatched.

The chain couples TRBV19 to TRBJ2-5; tentatively, D is TRBD1 or TRBD2 (6 bases each). V was trimmed by 7 bases and J by 5 bases, leaving 20 bases between them. Per the germline V gene, CDR1 is LNHDA and CDR2 is SQIVND (reference sequence). This CDR3 is 15 amino acids long. The CDR3 sequence: CASTSQMGGRETQYF. The CDR3 nucleotides are TGTGCCAGTACCTCCCAGATGGGGGGCCGGGAGACCCAGTACTTC.

By sample fraction, this clonotype is large. The CDR3 loop reads CASSGQGGTEAFF. CDR3 DNA: TGTGCCAGCAGTGGACAGGGAGGCACTGAAGCTTTCTTT. The chain is built from TRBV2 and TRBJ1-1; TRBD1 matches at 7 bases. There are 13 residues in the CDR3. Losses at the gene ends were 4 bases for V and 4 bases for J; bases not matched to a gene: 3. CDR1 is SNHLY and CDR2 is FYNNEI in the germline V gene. The full variable domain, completed using reference TRBV2 and TRBJ1-1, is EPEVTQTPSHQVTQMGQEVILRCVPISNHLYFYWYRQILGQKVEFLVSFYNNEISEKSEIFDDQFSVERPDGSNFTLKIRSTKLEDSAMYFCASSGQGGTEAFFGQGTRLTVV.